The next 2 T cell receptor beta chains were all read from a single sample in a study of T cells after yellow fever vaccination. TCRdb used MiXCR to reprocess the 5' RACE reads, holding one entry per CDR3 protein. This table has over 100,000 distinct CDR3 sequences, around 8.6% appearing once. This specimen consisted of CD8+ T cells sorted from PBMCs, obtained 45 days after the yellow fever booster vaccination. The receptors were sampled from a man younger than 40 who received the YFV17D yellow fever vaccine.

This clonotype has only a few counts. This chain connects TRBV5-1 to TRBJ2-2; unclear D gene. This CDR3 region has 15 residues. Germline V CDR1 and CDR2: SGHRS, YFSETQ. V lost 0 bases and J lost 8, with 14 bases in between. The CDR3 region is CASSLDTGPWGELFF. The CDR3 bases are TGCGCCAGCAGCTTGGACACGGGCCCGTGGGGGGAGCTGTTTTTT.

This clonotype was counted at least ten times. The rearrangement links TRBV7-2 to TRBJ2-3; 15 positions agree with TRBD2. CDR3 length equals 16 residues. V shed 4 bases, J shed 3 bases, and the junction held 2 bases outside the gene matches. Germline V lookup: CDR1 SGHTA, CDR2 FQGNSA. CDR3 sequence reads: CASSYGLAGGTDTQYF. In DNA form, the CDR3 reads TGTGCCAGCAGCTACGGACTAGCGGGAGGGACAGATACGCAGTATTTT.